The TCR beta chain described here comes from a study of blood T cell repertoires in COVID-19. Study overall: Sites in the United States, Italy and Spain provided acute and convalescent COVID-19 samples. The cDNA or gDNA used as material had been derived from T cells, B-cell-depleted T cells, or PBMCs.

Original processing notes: Estimates of nucleated cell counts were drawn from the amplification of reference gene primers. This table comes from immunoSEQ multiplex PCR, and its TCRdb copy is limited to in-frame clones, with some not included. V and J calls and clone size come straight from that table; D and trimming were deduced from the DNA. The sample shows approximately 250,000 clones, approximately 80% of them seen only once. CDR3 length: 14 residues. Trimming cost V 4 bases and J 3 bases; bases outside gene matches: 6. In germline, CDR1 is LGHDT, CDR2 YNNKEL (reference sequence). The origin of this receptor is a man aged 55 to 70 with acute or convalescent COVID-19. Sequencing was performed on peripheral blood. The genes are TRBV3-1 (or the pseudogene TRBV3-2) and TRBJ2-7, with 7 nucleotides matching TRBD2. The CDR3 loop is CASSLREVVYEQYF. The CDR3 DNA is TGTGCCAGCAGCCTACGGGAGGTGGTCTACGAGCAGTACTTC.